Presented here are 7 T cell receptor beta chains from one specimen sequenced in a study of identical twins. MiXCR was run by TCRdb on the 5' RACE reads, yielding one entry per CDR3 protein. Of roughly 240,000 distinct CDR3 sequences listed, 7% to 8.5% are singletons. The data also belong to a second study, concerning yellow fever vaccine responses in identical twins.

Sequenced: CD8+ T cells sorted from blood. The receptors come from a woman younger than 35 in good health.

The chain has TRBV7-9 and TRBJ1-1; 9 nucleotides line up with TRBD1. V dropped 0 bases and J dropped 4; count of bases not matched to a gene: 6. Germline V gene lookup returns CDR1 SEHNR and CDR2 FQNEAQ (reference sequence). The CDR3 is made up of 16 amino acids. CDR3 nucleotides: TGTGCCAGCAGCTTAGCTGGGACAGGGCCCCTCACTGAAGCTTTCTTT. Its protein product is CASSLAGTGPLTEAFF. The complete variable domain, with remaining parts taken from reference TRBV7-9 and TRBJ1-1, reads DTGVSQNPRHKITKRGQNVTFRCDPISEHNRLYWYRQTLGQGPEFLTYFQNEAQLEKSRLLSDRFSAERPKGSFSTLEIQRTEQGDSAMYLCASSLAGTGPLTEAFFGQGTRLTVV.

The chain couples TRBV2 to TRBJ2-7; a possible D gene is TRBD1 (6 bases). The CDR3 is 14 amino acids. V gave up 1 base and J gave up 9 bases, with 16 bases separating them. Germline-derived CDR1 and CDR2 are SNHLY and FYNNEI. The CDR3 spells CASSEGGPSPGQYV. CDR3 coding DNA: TGTGCCAGCAGTGAAGGGGGGCCGAGCCCTGGGCAGTACGTC.

The chain employs TRBV7-8 and TRBJ2-1; TRBD2 aligns across 7 bases. The CDR3 loop spans 13 amino acids. The V gene's germline CDR1 is SGHVS and CDR2 FQNEAQ. The V and J ends lost 5 bases and 6 bases, in that order; junction bases with no gene match: 4. The CDR3 loop is CASSVGTINEQFF. The CDR3 bases are TGTGCCAGCAGCGTCGGGACTATCAATGAGCAGTTCTTC.

J is TRBJ2-1 and V is TRBV9; TRBD1 matches at 8 bases. With 1 base clipped from V and 7 bases from J, the junction kept 13 bases outside the gene matches. CDR3 length: 17 amino acids. Germline lookup yields CDR1 SGDLS and CDR2 YYNGEE. The CDR3 is CASSVTSGGFSGNEQFF. The CDR3 region has the DNA TGTGCCAGCAGCGTAACTTCAGGGGGCTTCTCAGGGAATGAGCAGTTCTTC.

This clonotype has ten or more counts. V and J are TRBV29-1 and TRBJ1-1; no clear D gene. The ends were cut back, 4 bases at V and 7 bases at J, with 7 bases in the middle. The length of the CDR3 is 10 residues. CDR1 and CDR2 (germline): SQVTM, ANQGSEA. In nucleotides, the CDR3 is TGCAGCGTTGTACGGAATGAAGCTTTCTTT. It specifies CSVVRNEAFF.

The genes are TRBV11-2 and TRBJ2-7; 8 nucleotides match TRBD1. From germline, CDR1 is SGHAT and CDR2 FQNNGV. The CDR3 sequence is 16 residues long. J was trimmed by 6 bases and V by 5 bases; bases with no gene match: 15. The DNA for the CDR3 is TGTGCCAGCAGCCACAACTCCGGGACAGGCAATCCCGAGCAGTACGTC. The encoded protein is CASSHNSGTGNPEQYV.

This clonotype was observed a handful of times. DNA of the CDR3: TGCGCCAGCAGCCCAAGCGGGGGCGATCCCTACGAGCAGTACTTC. Encoded protein: CASSPSGGDPYEQYF. The chain employs TRBV5-1 and TRBJ2-7, with 8 bases fitting TRBD2. This CDR3 spans 15 amino acids. The germline CDR1 and CDR2 sequences are SGHRS and YFSETQ. V trimming: 4 bases; J trimming: 2 bases; junction bases outside the gene matches: 8.